Sequencing of this T cell receptor beta chain was carried out in a study of CD8 T cells in ankylosing spondylitis. This clonotype was recorded a few times. Its antigen is as yet unknown. Study results and caveats: The clones that were linked to disease were reported to be significantly enriched in matched synovial fluid samples from ankylosing spondylitis patients. Apparently characteristic of ankylosing spondylitis blood was a TCR beta motif (eight highly homologous variants). In the blood and synovial fluid of reactive arthritis, some motif variants had been previously reported.

Library preparation for TCR beta used quantitative 5'-RACE with molecular barcodes. MiXCR was run by TCRdb on the 5' RACE reads, yielding one entry per CDR3 protein. Of 100,000 or so distinct CDR3 sequences listed, roughly 9% were seen once; the top ten hold under 35%. This CDR3 is built from 14 residues. With 1 base removed from V and 3 bases from J, the gap between germline ends came to 10 bases. CDR1 is WSHSY, CDR2 SAAADI, per germline. The clonotype was recovered from a male donor with ankylosing spondylitis. Sequenced sample: blood, either unsorted or a sorted T cell fraction (not recorded which). This chain uses TRBV10-2 with TRBJ2-7; D unclear. The CDR3 nucleotides are TGCGCCAGCAGTGAGTTTGGTCAGAACTACGAGCAGTACTTC. Its translation: CASSEFGQNYEQYF.